Presented here are 30 T cell receptor beta chains from one specimen sequenced in a study of beta chain features in type 1 diabetes. Expressed TCRB transcripts were sequenced after all isolated RNA was converted to cDNA. This table comes from immunoSEQ multiplex PCR, and its TCRdb copy is limited to in-frame clones, with some not included. The data contain around 340,000 clones, over 7% of them singletons. Findings and limits, study-wide: In every one of the four CD4+ subsets, TCRB CDR3s were moderately but significantly shorter in Type 1 diabetes patients.

These receptors are not linked to any known antigen. Source material: central memory CD4+ T cells from blood. The receptor source for this set is a man aged 25-40 years with type 1 diabetes.

This clone has a handful of counts. The V call is TRBV15, the J call TRBJ2-4; the match to TRBD2 covers 7 bases. The CDR3 length is 13 residues. Germline CDR1 reads LNHNV; CDR2 reads YYDKDF (reference sequence). Germline trimming cut 1 base from V and 9 bases from J; bases unmatched to any gene: 3. CDR3 amino acids: CATSRVREGIQYF. The CDR3 DNA follows: TGTGCCACCAGCAGAGTTAGGGAGGGCATTCAGTACTTC.

The chain is built from TRBV19 and TRBJ1-2; possible D gene TRBD1, 5 bases. The CDR3 length is 14 residues. Germline CDR1 reads LNHDA; CDR2 reads SQIVND (reference sequence). The V end lost 8 bases, the J end lost 0 bases, and 13 bases lay between the germline ends. The CDR3 here is CASAGTGTNYGYTF. As DNA, the CDR3 is TGTGCCAGTGCCGGGACGGGTACTAACTATGGCTACACCTTC. The variable domain in full, completed from reference TRBV19 and TRBJ1-2, reads DGGITQSPKYLFRKEGQNVTLSCEQNLNHDAMYWYRQDPGQGLRLIYYSQIVNDFQKGDIAEGYSVSREKKESFPLTVTSAQKNPTAFYLCASAGTGTNYGYTFGSGTRLTVV.

This clone came up a few times. This rearrangement joins TRBV29-1 to TRBJ1-2; 9 bases are a match to TRBD1. The CDR3 length is 11 residues. CDR1 and CDR2 (germline): SQVTM, ANQGSEA. Trimming removed 7 bases from V and 7 bases from J; junction bases left unmatched: 4. The CDR3 region has the DNA TGCAGCGCGGGACAGGGAGTTGGCTACACCTTC. Its protein is CSAGQGVGYTF.

V and J are TRBV7-2 and TRBJ1-6, with D possibly matching TRBD1 (5 bases). V was pared by 3 bases and J by 7 bases, with 13 bases between. Germline CDR1 is SGHTA and CDR2 is FQGNSA. This CDR3 region has 15 residues. This CDR3 is CASSFPGLKNSPLHF. CDR3 coding DNA: TGTGCCAGCAGCTTCCCGGGACTGAAAAATTCACCCCTCCACTTT.

The table lists this clone with a few counts. The DNA of the CDR3 is TGTGCCACCAGCAGAGGTGCGGTTACCTACGAGCAGTACTTC. Translation gives CATSRGAVTYEQYF. The gene calls are TRBV15 and TRBJ2-7; D unresolved. Germline CDR1 and CDR2: LNHNV and YYDKDF (reference sequence). V lost 1 base and J 2 bases, leaving 9 bases between the germline ends. This CDR3 has 14 amino acids.

In its sample, this clone was seen many times. This rearrangement joins TRBV7-2 to TRBJ2-5, with TRBD1 as a possible D gene (6 bases). V was trimmed by 0 bases and J by 2 bases, leaving 13 bases between them. From germline, CDR1 is SGHTA and CDR2 FQGNSA. This CDR3 region has 16 residues. The chain's CDR3 is CASSLALGAGQETQYF. CDR3 in DNA: TGTGCCAGCAGCTTAGCGCTGGGGGCAGGGCAAGAGACCCAGTACTTC.

The J gene is TRBJ2-2, the V gene TRBV30; D not certain. Deletions cut 1 base from V and 7 bases from J, with 13 bases between. The V gene's germline CDR1 is GTSNPN and CDR2 SVGIG (reference sequence). The CDR3 has 14 residues. The CDR3 sequence: CAWSDTVSYGELFF. The CDR3 DNA sequence: TGTGCCTGGAGTGACACGGTATCATACGGGGAGCTGTTTTTT.

CDR3: CASSLELSDRAYSYEQYF. The CDR3 coding sequence is TGTGCCAGCAGCTTAGAGTTATCCGACAGGGCCTACTCCTACGAGCAGTACTTC. V is TRBV7-8 and J is TRBJ2-7; 7 positions agree with TRBD1. The junction had 12 bases not matched to a gene; V was cut back by 1 base and J by 0 bases. The CDR3 is made up of 18 amino acids. Germline CDR1 is SGHVS and CDR2 is FQNEAQ.

The sample holds a few counts of this clone. The chain employs TRBV4-3 and TRBJ1-6; TRBD1 matches at 10 bases. This CDR3 spans 21 amino acids. With 4 bases clipped from V and 0 bases from J, the junction kept 15 bases outside the gene matches. CDR1 LGHNA and CDR2 YSLEER come from the germline V gene. This chain's CDR3 is CASSPDSRTGGRSSYNSPLHF. The DNA for the CDR3 is TGCGCCAGCAGCCCTGACTCCCGGACAGGGGGAAGGAGCTCCTATAATTCACCCCTCCACTTT.

This clone was picked up many times. V gene TRBV7-2 combines with J gene TRBJ2-1; 11 positions match TRBD1. The trim removed 4 bases at V and 7 bases at J, leaving 6 bases unmatched. From germline, CDR1 is SGHTA and CDR2 FQGNSA. CDR3 length: 15 amino acids. CDR3 DNA sequence: TGTGCCAGCAGCTGGTCGGGGACAGGGGGAAATGAGCAGTTCTTC. Residues: CASSWSGTGGNEQFF.

This clone was found a few times. The chain joins TRBV6-5 to TRBJ1-2; D might be TRBD1 (5 bases). Germline-derived CDR1 and CDR2 are MNHEY and SVGAGI. V was shortened by 6 bases and J by 5 bases, with 19 bases between the two germline ends. The CDR3 is 15 amino acids. This chain's CDR3 is CASSWGGKAFYGYTF. For the CDR3, the DNA is TGTGCCAGCAGCTGGGGGGGAAAAGCTTTTTATGGCTACACCTTC.

There are a few counts of this clone. This chain uses TRBV7-2 with TRBJ2-7; weak D call: TRBD1 (6 bases). From germline, CDR1 is SGHTA and CDR2 FQGNSA. V shed 5 bases and J shed 2 bases, with 16 bases lying between them. This CDR3 has 15 amino acids. This chain's CDR3 is CASSTSWDKAYEQYF. Written as DNA, the CDR3 is TGTGCCAGCAGCACTTCGTGGGACAAGGCCTACGAGCAGTACTTC.

This clone was detected only a few times. V gene TRBV20-1 combines with J gene TRBJ2-5; D call uncertain. The germline gives CDR1 DFQATT, CDR2 SNEGSKA (reference sequence). V lost 3 bases and J lost 5, with 4 bases in between. This CDR3 is built from 10 residues. CDR3 nucleotides: TGCAGTGCTAGCATTGAGACCCAGTACTTC. This translates into CSASIETQYF.

The V call is TRBV7-9, the J call TRBJ1-5; D is ambiguous. Trimming removed 5 bases from V and 5 bases from J, with 19 bases in between. Germline CDR1 reads SEHNR; CDR2 reads FQNEAQ (reference sequence). This CDR3 is 16 amino acids long. Here the CDR3 DNA reads TGTGCCAGCAGCCGAGCCTACGGGGATCGAGATCAGCCCCAGCATTTT. Amino acids: CASSRAYGDRDQPQHF.

In its sample, this clone was seen many times. CDR3 bases: TGTGCCAGCTCACCGGGACTAGCGGAGACCCAGTACTTC. Amino acid sequence: CASSPGLAETQYF. V usage is TRBV18 and J usage is TRBJ2-5; 10 nucleotides agree with TRBD2. CDR1 is KGHSH, CDR2 LQKENI, per germline. Trimming removed 3 bases from V and 5 bases from J; junction bases left unmatched: 0. This CDR3 region has 13 residues. The full variable domain, with the rest looked up from reference TRBV18 and TRBJ2-5, is NAGVMQNPRHLVRRRGQEARLRCSPMKGHSHVYWYRQLPEEGLKFMVYLQKENIIDESGMPKERFSAEFPKEGPSILRIQQVVRGDSAAYFCASSPGLAETQYFGPGTRLLVL.

In this sample, this clone turned up a few times. Here the CDR3 DNA reads TGTGCCAGCGGACATCCCTACGAGCAGTACTTC. Encoded protein: CASGHPYEQYF. The rearrangement joins TRBV6-5 to TRBJ2-7; possibly TRBD1 for D (5 bases). Germline assignment: CDR1 MNHEY and CDR2 SVGAGI. The CDR3 contains 11 residues. V dropped 8 bases and J dropped 2 bases, with 7 bases sitting between them.

This chain joins TRBV7-2 and TRBJ2-3; no reliable D call. The V end was cut by 6 bases, the J end by 0 bases, with 10 bases between. The germline V gene has CDR1 SGHTA and CDR2 FQGNSA. The length of the CDR3 is 14 residues. CDR3 bases: TGTGCCAGCAGTCTTGACGGGAGCACAGATACGCAGTATTTT. This gives the protein CASSLDGSTDTQYF.

The V and J genes are TRBV29-1 and TRBJ2-3; the D gene is possibly TRBD1 (6 bases). This CDR3 spans 14 amino acids. Deletions cut 2 bases from V and 3 bases from J, with 12 bases between. The germline V gene encodes CDR1 SQVTM and CDR2 ANQGSEA. The chain's CDR3 is CSVEQDRLTDTQYF. The CDR3 nucleotides are TGCAGCGTTGAACAGGACAGACTGACAGATACGCAGTATTTT.

This clone was counted a few times. This chain joins TRBV2 and TRBJ1-2; D is possibly TRBD1 (6 bases). The CDR3 totals 15 residues. V was pared by 6 bases and J by 5 bases, with 19 bases between. Looked up from germline, CDR1 is SNHLY and CDR2 is FYNNEI. Here the CDR3 reads CASRPSTGQNYGYTF. The CDR3 DNA sequence: TGTGCCAGCAGGCCGTCAACAGGGCAAAATTATGGCTACACCTTC.

The J gene is TRBJ1-1, the V gene TRBV30; D not certain. CDR3 length: 13 residues. Germline V gives CDR1 GTSNPN, CDR2 SVGIG (reference sequence). Trimming took 0 bases from V and 8 from J, leaving 13 bases between them. CDR3 nucleotide sequence: TGTGCCTGGAGTGTCATGGGTTGGGAGGAAGCTTTCTTT. Its translation is CAWSVMGWEEAFF.

This clone was seen only once. The J gene is TRBJ1-2, the V gene TRBV6-6; tentative D call: TRBD1 (5 bases). The V end lost 5 bases, the J end lost 4 bases, and 20 bases lay between the germline ends. CDR1 MNHNY and CDR2 SVGAGI come from the germline V gene (reference sequence). The length of the CDR3 is 16 residues. The DNA of the CDR3 is TGTGCCAGCAGTCGAAGCGAGAGGGGCCAGGGCTATGGCTACACCTTC. Amino acid sequence: CASSRSERGQGYGYTF.

This clone was detected only a few times. The genes are TRBV2 and TRBJ1-6, with D perhaps matching TRBD1 (5 bases). V was clipped by 2 bases and J by 10 bases, with 12 bases between them. Germline V CDR1 and CDR2: SNHLY, FYNNEI. The CDR3 covers 14 residues. The CDR3 sequence: CASSESRVQSPLHF. In DNA, the CDR3 is TGTGCCAGCAGTGAATCCAGGGTTCAATCACCCCTCCACTTT.

The V and J genes are TRBV7-9 and TRBJ2-1, with a tentative D call TRBD1 (6 bases). V was clipped by 4 bases and J by 5 bases, with 15 bases between them. CDR1 SEHNR and CDR2 FQNEAQ come from the germline V gene (reference sequence). The CDR3 has 15 amino acids. The CDR3 is CASSSGTKNDNEQFF. Here the CDR3 DNA reads TGTGCCAGCAGCTCCGGGACAAAGAATGACAATGAGCAGTTCTTC.

This rearrangement joins TRBV2 to TRBJ2-5, with D perhaps TRBD1 (5 bases). Germline V gives CDR1 SNHLY, CDR2 FYNNEI. This CDR3 has 15 residues. V was clipped by 7 bases and J by 0 bases, with 15 bases between them. For the CDR3, the DNA is TGTGCCAGCATCAGGTCCAGGGCGTACCAAGAGACCCAGTACTTC. Residues: CASIRSRAYQETQYF. The variable domain in full, with the rest retrieved from reference TRBV2 and TRBJ2-5, is EPEVTQTPSHQVTQMGQEVILRCVPISNHLYFYWYRQILGQKVEFLVSFYNNEISEKSEIFDDQFSVERPDGSNFTLKIRSTKLEDSAMYFCASIRSRAYQETQYFGPGTRLLVL.

This clone was seen a few times. Other DNA sequences from this sample encode an identical CDR3 as well. The chain couples TRBV9 to TRBJ2-5; D is possibly TRBD1 (5 bases). Trimming took 0 bases from V and 2 from J, leaving 11 bases between them. The CDR3 covers 15 residues. CDR1 is SGDLS, CDR2 YYNGEE, per germline. The CDR3 DNA is TGTGCCAGCAGCGTAGGCGGAAGGGGACAAGAGACCCAGTACTTC. Amino acids: CASSVGGRGQETQYF.

This clone was seen only a few times. This sequence joins TRBV5-1 and TRBJ2-1, with TRBD2 matching 13 bases. Germline assignment: CDR1 SGHRS and CDR2 YFSETQ. The V and J ends lost 7 bases and 5 bases, in that order; junction bases with no gene match: 3. The CDR3 is 14 amino acids. CDR3 sequence reads: CASGLAGANNEQFF. CDR3 nucleotide sequence: TGCGCCAGCGGACTAGCGGGGGCTAACAATGAGCAGTTCTTC.

The rearrangement joins TRBV4-1 to TRBJ2-5; weak D call: TRBD2 (5 bases). Germline V gene sequence: CDR1 MGHRA, CDR2 YSYEKL. Trimming stripped 0 bases from V and 11 bases from J, with 19 bases between. The CDR3 covers 15 residues. The chain's CDR3 is CASSQEERRSWEQYF. The CDR3 DNA sequence: TGCGCCAGCAGCCAAGAGGAGCGACGGTCGTGGGAGCAGTACTTC.

The chain joins TRBV7-9 to TRBJ2-1; 9 bases fit TRBD2. The CDR3 has 16 residues. V gave up 5 bases and J gave up 4 bases; unmatched junction bases: 9. The germline CDR1 and CDR2 sequences are SEHNR and FQNEAQ (reference sequence). This CDR3 is CASSPPQRGEYNEQFF. As DNA, the CDR3 is TGTGCCAGCAGCCCTCCCCAGCGGGGGGAATACAATGAGCAGTTCTTC.

The chain uses TRBV5-6 and TRBJ2-1, with D tentatively TRBD1 (5 bases). V lost 0 bases and J lost 0, with 10 bases in between. This CDR3 spans 16 amino acids. Looked up from germline, CDR1 is SGHDT and CDR2 is YYEEEE. This CDR3 is CASSLEGVYSYNEQFF. CDR3 coding DNA: TGTGCCAGCAGCTTGGAAGGGGTCTACTCCTACAATGAGCAGTTCTTC.

J is TRBJ1-2 and V is TRBV7-2, with unresolved D. V was cut by 0 bases and J by 3 bases, with 8 bases left in between. CDR1 and CDR2 from the germline V gene are SGHTA and FQGNSA. The CDR3 runs to 14 residues. The CDR3 spells CASSLAGIDYGYTF. In DNA form, the CDR3 reads TGTGCCAGCAGCTTAGCTGGGATCGACTATGGCTACACCTTC.